This TCR beta chain was documented in a study of shared T cell receptors in the human thymus. Trimming removed 3 bases from V and 7 bases from J, with 10 bases in between. The germline gives CDR1 SQVTM, CDR2 ANQGSEA. There are 12 residues in the CDR3. TCRdb's table, derived via immunoSEQ multiplex PCR, lists solely in-frame clones and lacks some. The sample yields about 610,000 clones, around 87% seen once. A further study also used this sample, focusing on human thymus T cells.

Sequenced material: thymocytes. The TCR comes from a boy under two years old with a congenital heart defect. V usage is TRBV29-1 and J usage is TRBJ2-1, with TRBD1 as a possible D gene (6 bases). CDR3 sequence (DNA): TGCAGCGTTGACCAGGGGCATAATGAGCAGTTCTTC. This gives the protein CSVDQGHNEQFF.